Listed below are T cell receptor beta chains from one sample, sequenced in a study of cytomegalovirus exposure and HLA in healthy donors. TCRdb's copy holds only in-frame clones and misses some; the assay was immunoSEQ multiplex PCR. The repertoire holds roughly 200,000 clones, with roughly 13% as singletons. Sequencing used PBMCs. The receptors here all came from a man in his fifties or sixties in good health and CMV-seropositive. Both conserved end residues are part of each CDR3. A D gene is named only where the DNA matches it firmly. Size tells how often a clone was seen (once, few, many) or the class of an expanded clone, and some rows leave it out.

CDR3 protein: CASSLGGSSGANVLTF
CDR3 DNA: TGCGCCAGCAGCTTGGGTGGGAGCTCTGGGGCCAACGTCCTGACTTTC
V gene: TRBV5-1
J gene: TRBJ2-6
D gene: NA
clone size: few

CDR3 protein: CASSRLGGTEAFF
CDR3 DNA: TGTGCCAGCAGCCGCTTAGGGGGCACTGAAGCTTTCTTT
V gene: TRBV6-5
J gene: TRBJ1-1
D gene: NA
clone size: few

CDR3 protein: CASSATLSEKTGTGELFF
CDR3 DNA: TGTGCCAGCAGTGCAACACTGTCGGAGAAGACAGGGACCGGGGAGCTGTTTTTT
V gene: TRBV2
J gene: TRBJ2-2
D gene: TRBD1
clone size: few

CDR3 protein: CASSPQGGGSYEQYF
CDR3 DNA: TGTGCCAGCAGTCCCCAGGGCGGGGGTTCCTACGAGCAGTACTTC
V gene: TRBV25-1
J gene: TRBJ2-7
D gene: TRBD2
clone size: few

CDR3 protein: CAIRPGLAGGIGTYNEQFF
CDR3 DNA: TGTGCCATCAGACCCGGACTAGCGGGGGGAATCGGCACCTACAATGAGCAGTTCTTC
V gene: TRBV10-3
J gene: TRBJ2-1
D gene: TRBD2
clone size: NA

CDR3 protein: CASSSAGRAAATQYF
CDR3 DNA: TGTGCCAGCAGCTCGGCGGGGAGGGCGGCGGCTACGCAGTATTTT
V gene: TRBV7-2
J gene: TRBJ2-3
D gene: TRBD2
clone size: NA

CDR3 protein: CASSFQGLTGELFF
CDR3 DNA: TGTGCCAGCAGTTTCCAGGGGCTCACCGGGGAGCTGTTTTTT
V gene: TRBV6-9
J gene: TRBJ2-2
D gene: NA
clone size: few

CDR3 protein: CASSEALGQGNSPLHF
CDR3 DNA: TGTGCCAGCAGTGAAGCGCTTGGACAGGGAAATTCACCCCTCCACTTT
V gene: TRBV2
J gene: TRBJ1-6
D gene: TRBD1
clone size: NA

CDR3 protein: CASSLGLAGRKNEQFF
CDR3 DNA: TGCGCCAGCAGCTTGGGACTAGCGGGGAGGAAAAATGAGCAGTTCTTC
V gene: TRBV5-1
J gene: TRBJ2-1
D gene: TRBD2
clone size: NA

CDR3 protein: CASSQQVATNEKLFF
CDR3 DNA: TGTGCCAGCAGCCAACAGGTGGCAACTAATGAAAAACTGTTTTTT
V gene: TRBV7-2
J gene: TRBJ1-4
D gene: NA
clone size: NA

CDR3 protein: CASSGEGQQPQHF
CDR3 DNA: TGTGCCAGCAGTGGGGAAGGACAGCAGCCCCAGCATTTT
V gene: TRBV25-1
J gene: TRBJ1-5
D gene: NA
clone size: few

CDR3 protein: CASSLDGGRNEKLFF
CDR3 DNA: TGTGCCAGCAGCTTAGATGGGGGGAGAAATGAAAAACTGTTTTTT
V gene: TRBV7-2
J gene: TRBJ1-4
D gene: NA
clone size: few

CDR3 protein: CASSLPGGRETEAFF
CDR3 DNA: TGTGCCAGCAGCTTACCCGGGGGGCGGGAGACTGAAGCTTTCTTT
V gene: TRBV5-4
J gene: TRBJ1-1
D gene: NA
clone size: NA

CDR3 protein: CASSSRHGADTQYF
CDR3 DNA: TGTGCCAGCAGCTCTCGACACGGTGCAGATACGCAGTATTTT
V gene: TRBV7-6
J gene: TRBJ2-3
D gene: NA
clone size: few

CDR3 protein: CASSAQGSGGYTF
CDR3 DNA: TGTGCCAGCAGCGCACAGGGCTCTGGCGGCTACACCTTC
V gene: TRBV11-3
J gene: TRBJ1-2
D gene: NA
clone size: NA